The rows below give T cell receptor beta chains drawn from one sample of a study of blood T cell repertoires in COVID-19. The repertoire was sequenced with immunoSEQ multiplex PCR; TCRdb's copy has only in-frame clones and lacks some. The sample has 100,000 to 150,000 clones, about four fifths seen once. Sequenced: peripheral blood. The receptors come from a man between 40 and 49 years old with active or convalescent COVID-19. CDR3s include the opening cysteine and the closing phenylalanine or tryptophan. D genes are given only for firm matches. Only some rows state a clone size, as once, few, many or a class for expanded clones.

D	J	V	size	CDR3	DNA
.	TRBJ1-3	TRBV6-5	.	CASARQVHSGNTIYF	TGTGCCAGCGCTAGACAGGTACACTCTGGAAACACCATATATTTT
.	TRBJ2-2	TRBV2	.	CAPGGDTGELFF	TGTGCCCCGGGCGGGGACACCGGGGAGCTGTTTTTT
TRBD1	TRBJ2-5	TRBV10-3	.	CAISESRGPQETQYF	TGTGCCATCAGTGAGAGTAGGGGGCCTCAAGAGACCCAGTACTTC
.	TRBJ2-7	TRBV6-1	many	CASSEWAQSSEQYF	TGTGCCAGCAGTGAATGGGCTCAGAGTTCCGAGCAGTACTTC
TRBD1	TRBJ2-3	TRBV19	.	CASSIGQGGDTQYF	TGTGCCAGTAGTATTGGACAGGGTGGGGATACGCAGTATTTT
.	TRBJ1-1	TRBV6-1	.	CASSDRAAGTEAFF	TGTGCCAGCAGTGACCGGGCGGCGGGCACTGAAGCTTTCTTT
.	TRBJ1-5	TRBV19	.	CASTPLDSPNQPQHF	TGTGCCAGTACCCCCCTCGACAGCCCCAATCAGCCCCAGCATTTT
TRBD1	TRBJ1-2	TRBV18	.	CASSPRQGNYGGYTF	TGTGCCAGCTCACCACGACAGGGGAACTACGGTGGCTACACCTTC
.	TRBJ2-3	TRBV12-3/TRBV12-4	.	CATQYTDTQYF	TGTGCCACCCAGTACACAGATACGCAGTATTTT
TRBD2	TRBJ2-1	TRBV9	.	CASSAGLAAYNEQFF	TGTGCCAGCAGCGCCGGACTAGCGGCTTACAATGAGCAGTTCTTC
.	TRBJ2-1	TRBV28	.	CASSQSYNEQFF	TGTGCCAGCAGTCAATCCTACAATGAGCAGTTCTTC
TRBD1	TRBJ1-4	TRBV19	.	CASSIEAGQGKLFF	TGTGCCAGTAGTATAGAGGCGGGACAGGGAAAACTGTTTTTT
TRBD2	TRBJ2-1	TRBV24-1	.	CATSDPMTSEQFF	TGTGCCACCAGTGATCCCATGACTAGCGAGCAGTTCTTC
.	TRBJ1-3	TRBV7-3	.	CASSSTRGNTIYF	TGTGCCAGCAGCTCAACCCGGGGAAACACCATATATTTT
.	TRBJ2-3	TRBV30	once	CAWGARERVSDTQYF	TGTGCCTGGGGAGCCCGAGAGCGGGTTTCAGATACGCAGTATTTT
.	TRBJ2-3	TRBV28	.	CASSSPSDSSRDTQYF	TGTGCCAGCAGTTCGCCCTCGGACAGCTCAAGGGATACGCAGTATTTT
TRBD2	TRBJ2-4	TRBV2	few	CASSQSGRGNIQYF	TGTGCCAGCAGCCAGTCTGGGAGGGGAAACATTCAGTACTTC
TRBD1	TRBJ2-1	TRBV24-1	.	CATRKGSGQGINEQFF	TGTGCCACCAGAAAAGGGTCCGGACAGGGAATCAATGAGCAGTTCTTC
.	TRBJ1-6	TRBV5-1	.	CASSLEGVSSNSPLHF	TGCGCCAGCAGCTTGGAAGGGGTGTCCTCTAATTCACCCCTCCACTTT
.	TRBJ1-1	TRBV9	.	CASSVFGGTEAFF	TGTGCCAGCAGCGTATTTGGCGGGACTGAAGCTTTCTTT
TRBD1	TRBJ1-3	TRBV3-1/TRBV3-2	.	CASSRGPTGGNTIYF	TGTGCCAGCAGCCGAGGGCCGACAGGGGGGAACACCATATATTTT
.	TRBJ1-2	TRBV4-3	.	CASSQDLASVGSKNGYTF	TGCGCCAGCAGCCAAGATCTCGCGTCGGTAGGGAGCAAAAACGGCTACACCTTC
TRBD1	TRBJ1-2	TRBV30	.	CAWSVAGTANGYTF	TGTGCCTGGAGTGTAGCCGGGACAGCTAATGGCTACACCTTC
.	TRBJ1-1	TRBV7-3	.	CASSLMHTTEAFF	TGTGCCAGCAGCTTAATGCACACCACTGAAGCTTTCTTT
.	TRBJ1-1	TRBV2	.	CASRALNTEAFF	TGTGCCAGCAGAGCACTGAACACTGAAGCTTTCTTT
TRBD2	TRBJ2-5	TRBV5-6	.	CASSLGPSGNQETQYF	TGTGCCAGCAGCCTGGGGCCTAGCGGGAACCAAGAGACCCAGTACTTC
.	TRBJ1-2	TRBV12-3/TRBV12-4	few	CASSPRGSYGYTF	TGTGCCAGCAGTCCAAGGGGTTCCTATGGCTACACCTTC
.	TRBJ1-1	TRBV19	once	CASSQGRDTEAFF	TGTGCCAGTAGTCAGGGGCGGGACACTGAAGCTTTCTTT
.	TRBJ2-7	TRBV18	.	CASSPNQGYRVRLDEQYF	TGTGCCAGCTCACCAAATCAGGGCTACAGGGTTCGTTTGGACGAGCAGTACTTC
TRBD1	TRBJ1-2	TRBV28	.	CASRTPGQGRDGYTF	TGTGCCAGCAGAACTCCGGGACAGGGAAGGGACGGCTACACCTTC
.	TRBJ1-1	TRBV19	.	CASIPGENTEAFF	TGTGCCAGTATACCAGGGGAGAACACTGAAGCTTTCTTT
.	TRBJ2-2	TRBV5-4	.	CASSFSPGELFF	TGTGCCAGCAGCTTTAGCCCCGGGGAGCTGTTTTTT
.	TRBJ2-1	TRBV10-1	.	CASSEPGDGPRDNEQFF	TGCGCCAGCAGTGAGCCGGGCGACGGGCCGAGGGACAATGAGCAGTTCTTC
TRBD1	TRBJ2-7	TRBV27	.	CASRPGQGAQEQYF	TGTGCCAGCAGGCCTGGACAGGGGGCGCAGGAGCAGTACTTC
.	TRBJ2-7	TRBV6-2/TRBV6-3	.	CASSYRDINQDEQYF	TGTGCCAGCAGTTACCGGGACATTAACCAGGACGAGCAGTACTTC
.	TRBJ1-1	TRBV28	.	CASSLAGNTEAFF	TGTGCCAGCAGTTTAGCGGGGAACACTGAAGCTTTCTTT
.	TRBJ1-4	TRBV28	.	CASMEAPNEKLFF	TGTGCCAGCATGGAGGCTCCCAATGAAAAACTGTTTTTT
.	TRBJ1-5	TRBV30	.	CAWSISLSQPQHF	TGTGCCTGGAGCATTTCGCTTAGTCAGCCCCAGCATTTT
TRBD2	TRBJ2-1	TRBV19	.	CASSIRTSLAGGPNEQFF	TGTGCCAGTAGTATAAGGACGAGCCTAGCGGGGGGGCCTAATGAGCAGTTCTTC
TRBD1	TRBJ1-2	TRBV3-1/TRBV3-2	.	CASSQRQGGGYTF	TGTGCCAGCAGCCAACGACAGGGGGGCGGCTACACCTTC
.	TRBJ1-2	TRBV27	.	CASSFSGRDYGYTF	TGTGCCAGCAGTTTTTCAGGGAGGGACTATGGCTACACCTTC
TRBD1	TRBJ2-1	TRBV10-3	.	CAISETGQGMHEQFF	TGTGCCATCAGTGAGACCGGACAGGGGATGCATGAGCAGTTCTTC
.	TRBJ1-3	TRBV5-1	.	CASSQQGSGNTIYF	TGCGCCAGCAGCCAACAGGGTTCTGGAAACACCATATATTTT
.	TRBJ1-4	TRBV4-2	.	CASSQDGGEKLFF	TGTGCCAGCAGCCAAGATGGGGGCGAAAAACTGTTTTTT
.	TRBJ1-5	TRBV11-3	.	CASSGGSNQPQHF	TGTGCCAGCAGTGGGGGGAGCAATCAGCCCCAGCATTTT
.	TRBJ1-2	TRBV27	.	CASRGRERGGYTF	TGTGCCAGCAGAGGACGGGAAAGAGGGGGCTACACCTTC
.	TRBJ2-4	TRBV10-1	.	CASSEFVGQIAKNIQYF	TGCGCCAGCAGTGAGTTTGTAGGACAGATAGCCAAAAACATTCAGTACTTC
.	TRBJ2-1	TRBV5-1	.	CASSLEGGNSYNEQFF	TGCGCCAGCAGCTTGGAGGGGGGGAACTCCTACAATGAGCAGTTCTTC
TRBD1	TRBJ1-2	TRBV6-5	.	CASSYSVTGGLGYTF	TGTGCCAGCAGTTACTCGGTCACAGGGGGTTTGGGCTACACCTTC